Shown below are 29 T cell receptor beta chains from a single sample sequenced in a study of T-cell memory formation after mild COVID-19. In TCRdb, the 5' RACE reads were re-called with MiXCR into one record per CDR3 protein. In the table there are about 410,000 distinct CDR3 sequences, 20% to 25% of which are singletons. The specimen sequenced was PBMCs or a T cell subset sorted from them (not recorded which). All receptors derive from an adult woman who had mild COVID-19 (a few samples of this study predate the infection). Cell type and time point are not known.

J is TRBJ2-1 and V is TRBV7-2; unclear D gene. The CDR3 covers 14 residues. Trimming removed 1 base from V and 6 bases from J, with 10 bases in between. In germline, CDR1 is SGHTA, CDR2 FQGNSA. Here the CDR3 reads CASSLVQIVNEQFF. Here the CDR3 DNA reads TGTGCCAGCAGCTTAGTACAGATTGTCAATGAGCAGTTCTTC.

In this sample, this clonotype turned up a few times. The V call is TRBV30, the J call TRBJ2-2, with 8 bases identical to TRBD1. CDR1 GTSNPN and CDR2 SVGIG come from the germline V gene (reference sequence). The CDR3 has 15 residues. V dropped 0 bases and J dropped 5; count of bases not matched to a gene: 5. The CDR3 region has the DNA TGTGCCTGGAGTGTATATCAGGGGGCAACCGGGGAGCTGTTTTTT. It encodes CAWSVYQGATGELFF.

The count of this clonotype is one. The CDR3 reads CASETRANTGELFF. The CDR3, as DNA: TGTGCCAGCGAAACTAGGGCGAACACCGGGGAGCTGTTTTTT. The chain carries TRBV9 and TRBJ2-2; TRBD2 is a possible D gene (5 bases). Germline loops: CDR1 SGDLS, CDR2 YYNGEE. V lost 7 bases, J lost 0 bases, and 10 bases lay in between. The length of the CDR3 is 14 residues.

This clonotype has a handful of counts. The chain has TRBV10-3 and TRBJ2-3; possible D gene TRBD2, 6 bases. Germline V gives CDR1 ENHRY, CDR2 SYGVKD. This CDR3 has 16 residues. V was cut by 2 bases and J by 0 bases, with 12 bases left in between. CDR3 in DNA: TGTGCCATCAGTGAGATTAGCGGTCCTAGCACAGATACGCAGTATTTT. This gives the protein CAISEISGPSTDTQYF.

V usage is TRBV7-9 and J usage is TRBJ1-1; D uncertain. Trimming took off 6 bases at V and 10 bases at J, with 18 bases between the two ends. CDR1 and CDR2 (germline): SEHNR, FQNEAQ (reference sequence). CDR3 length equals 13 residues. This chain's CDR3 is CASSLAGPIPAFF. DNA for the CDR3: TGTGCCAGCAGTCTCGCCGGACCCATCCCAGCTTTCTTT.

V gene TRBV7-2 combines with J gene TRBJ2-1; D gene unclear. The CDR3 length is 14 residues. V was shortened by 0 bases and J by 8 bases, with 11 bases between the two germline ends. Germline CDR1 is SGHTA and CDR2 is FQGNSA. The CDR3 protein is CASSLAGLGDEQFF. The CDR3 DNA is TGTGCCAGCAGCTTAGCGGGGTTAGGTGATGAGCAGTTCTTC.

The gene calls are TRBV24-1 and TRBJ1-1; TRBD1 matches 10 bases. V lost 5 bases to trimming and J lost 5 bases; unmatched junction nucleotides: 7. CDR3 length: 15 amino acids. The V gene's germline CDR1 is KGHDR and CDR2 SFDVKD. CDR3 protein: CATSGETGGFTEAFF. DNA for the CDR3: TGTGCCACCAGTGGAGAGACAGGGGGCTTTACTGAAGCTTTCTTT.

This clonotype was detected a few times. The chain combines TRBV14 with TRBJ1-2; 7 nucleotides match TRBD1. The CDR3 is 15 amino acids. Losses at the gene ends were 1 base for V and 7 bases for J; bases not matched to a gene: 9. Germline CDR1 is SGHDN and CDR2 is FVKESK. This chain's CDR3 is CASSQVQTGKGGYTF. The CDR3, as DNA: TGTGCCAGCAGCCAAGTCCAGACAGGGAAGGGTGGCTACACCTTC.

This sequence joins TRBV3-1 and TRBJ2-7; the match to TRBD1 covers 7 bases. Germline CDR1 reads LGHDT; CDR2 reads YNNKEL (reference sequence). The CDR3 is 14 residues long. Trimming removed 4 bases from V and 2 bases from J; junction bases left unmatched: 5. DNA of the CDR3: TGTGCCAGCAGCCTCGGGACAGTAGCCTACGAGCAGTACTTC. This translates into CASSLGTVAYEQYF.

This rearrangement joins TRBV29-1 to TRBJ2-7; TRBD2 agrees at 11 bases. The CDR3 covers 14 residues. Germline CDR1 SQVTM, CDR2 ANQGSEA. J gave up 5 bases and V 4 bases, and 7 bases lay outside the gene matches. The CDR3 DNA reads TGCAGCGTTGTTACTAGCGGGAGTTTCGACGAGCAGTACTTC. Translation: CSVVTSGSFDEQYF.

The chain combines TRBV6-6 with TRBJ2-7; D not resolved. CDR1 and CDR2 (germline): MNHNY, SVGAGI (reference sequence). Trimming took 9 bases from V and 5 from J, leaving 11 bases between them. The CDR3 covers 11 residues. The CDR3 DNA sequence: TGTGCCAGTAGTCCCCGGGACGAGCAGTACTTC. Its translation is CASSPRDEQYF.

This rearrangement joins TRBV7-9 to TRBJ2-6; D ambiguous. The CDR3 is made up of 14 amino acids. The V end lost 7 bases, the J end lost 1 base, and 8 bases lay between the germline ends. Germline CDR1 reads SEHNR; CDR2 reads FQNEAQ (reference sequence). CDR3 nucleotides: TGTGCCAGCACCTCCTGGTCTGGGGCCAACGTCCTGACTTTC. This sequence encodes CASTSWSGANVLTF.

The chain employs TRBV5-1 and TRBJ2-3; 10 bases align to TRBD2. The CDR3 length is 15 residues. Germline assignment: CDR1 SGHRS and CDR2 YFSETQ. J was trimmed by 8 bases and V by 0 bases; bases with no gene match: 6. Here the CDR3 DNA reads TGCGCCAGCAGCTTGGAGTCGTCTAGCGGGGGTACGCAGTATTTT. Protein product: CASSLESSSGGTQYF.

The chain combines TRBV4-3 with TRBJ2-1; TRBD2 aligns across 10 bases. The CDR3 contains 17 residues. V gave up 1 base and J gave up 7 bases; unmatched junction bases: 10. Germline V gene lookup returns CDR1 LGHNA and CDR2 YSLEER. CDR3 sequence reads: CASSQVSVSGRKNEQFF. CDR3 nucleotide sequence: TGCGCCAGCAGCCAAGTGTCGGTTAGCGGGAGGAAGAATGAGCAGTTCTTC.

The chain uses TRBV4-1 and TRBJ1-3, with D possibly being TRBD1 (5 bases). V was shortened by 4 bases and J by 0 bases, with 13 bases between the two germline ends. The CDR3 contains 16 residues. The germline V gene encodes CDR1 MGHRA and CDR2 YSYEKL. The CDR3 reads CASSPWGLSSGNTIYF. In DNA form, the CDR3 reads TGCGCCAGCAGCCCGTGGGGACTGAGCTCTGGAAACACCATATATTTT.

There are a few counts of this clonotype. The chain couples TRBV11-3 to TRBJ2-3; TRBD1 aligns across 8 bases. The J segment lost 5 bases and the V segment lost 2 bases, leaving 9 bases of the junction unmatched. From germline, CDR1 is SGHNT and CDR2 YENEEA. This CDR3 is 16 amino acids long. CDR3 in DNA: TGTGCCAGCAGCTTAAGGGCTAGGACAGGGATAGATACGCAGTATTTT. This translates into CASSLRARTGIDTQYF.

The chain carries TRBV19 and TRBJ2-6, with 11 bases that match TRBD2. Germline CDR1 reads LNHDA; CDR2 reads SQIVND (reference sequence). V lost 4 bases, J lost 0 bases, and 2 bases stayed unmatched. The CDR3 has 17 amino acids. In DNA, the CDR3 is TGTGCCAGTAGTACCGGACTAGCGGGCTCTGGGGCCAACGTCCTGACTTTC. The encoded protein is CASSTGLAGSGANVLTF.

The chain uses TRBV27 and TRBJ1-5; tentative D call: TRBD1 (5 bases). The CDR3 extends over 13 amino acids. Germline CDR1 is MNHEY and CDR2 is SMNVEV (reference sequence). Deletions cut 5 bases from V and 9 bases from J, with 14 bases between. This chain's CDR3 is CASSPPLGGPQHF. For the CDR3, the DNA is TGTGCCAGCAGTCCACCACTGGGGGGGCCCCAGCATTTT.

The CDR3 coding sequence is TGTGCCAGCAGTCCCATTAACTATGGCTACACCTTC. Protein product: CASSPINYGYTF. The chain joins TRBV12-3 or TRBV12-4 to TRBJ1-2; the D is unclear. Trimming left V 5 bases short and J 1 base short, with 5 bases between. This CDR3 contains 12 residues.

The J gene is TRBJ1-2, the V gene TRBV18; D is uncertain. Trimming shortened V by 3 bases and J by 1 base, and 12 bases separated the two germline ends. The CDR3 is 15 residues long. Looked up from germline, CDR1 is KGHSH and CDR2 is LQKENI. The CDR3 DNA follows: TGTGCCAGCTCACCGCTTGTGGAGGTTAACTATGGCTACACCTTC. Translating it yields CASSPLVEVNYGYTF.

The CDR3 region has the DNA TGTGCCAGCAGCCCATGGGACAGAGGAGCGGGAGGGTCCTACGAGCAGTACTTC. Protein: CASSPWDRGAGGSYEQYF. The chain combines TRBV7-9 with TRBJ2-7; 10 positions match TRBD2. The CDR3 totals 18 residues. Per the germline V gene, CDR1 is SEHNR and CDR2 is FQNEAQ (reference sequence). J was trimmed by 1 base and V by 5 bases; bases with no gene match: 14.

This chain joins TRBV7-2 and TRBJ2-5, with D maybe TRBD1 (6 bases). Deletions cut 7 bases from V and 5 bases from J, with 17 bases between. CDR1 is SGHTA and CDR2 is FQGNSA in the germline V gene. CDR3 size: 14 residues. CDR3 amino acids: CASTPPGVRETQYF. In DNA form, the CDR3 reads TGTGCCAGCACTCCCCCAGGGGTCAGGGAGACCCAGTACTTC.

There are a few counts of this clonotype. J is TRBJ2-2 and V is TRBV2; the D gene is possibly TRBD2 (6 bases). Germline V lookup: CDR1 SNHLY, CDR2 FYNNEI. This CDR3 has 14 residues. The V gene lost 7 bases and the J gene lost 6 bases, with 15 bases spanning the gap. CDR3 amino acids: CASTRERVAGELFF. The CDR3 coding sequence is TGTGCCAGCACCCGGGAGCGAGTAGCCGGGGAGCTGTTTTTT. The variable domain in full, completed from reference TRBV2 and TRBJ2-2, reads EPEVTQTPSHQVTQMGQEVILRCVPISNHLYFYWYRQILGQKVEFLVSFYNNEISEKSEIFDDQFSVERPDGSNFTLKIRSTKLEDSAMYFCASTRERVAGELFFGEGSRLTVL.

This clonotype has just a few counts. The chain carries TRBV15 and TRBJ2-7, with TRBD2 as a possible D gene (6 bases). Between the trimmed V and J ends, which lost 5 bases and 0 bases, there was a span of 8 bases. Germline assignment: CDR1 LNHNV and CDR2 YYDKDF (reference sequence). This CDR3 region has 13 residues. The CDR3 DNA is TGTGCCACCAGCTTGGGGGGCTCCTACGAGCAGTACTTC. It translates to CATSLGGSYEQYF.

The rearrangement joins TRBV4-3 to TRBJ2-7, with 13 bases aligning to TRBD2. The ends lost 4 bases at V and 0 bases at J; junction bases unmatched: 6. Germline V gene lookup returns CDR1 LGHNA and CDR2 YSLEER. The CDR3 runs 17 residues. Here the CDR3 DNA reads TGCGCCAGCAGCCGTGGGACTAGCGGGACTAACTCCTACGAGCAGTACTTC. It specifies CASSRGTSGTNSYEQYF.

V usage is TRBV4-1 and J usage is TRBJ1-4, with a tentative D call TRBD1 (5 bases). The CDR3 covers 15 residues. Trimming took off 1 base at V and 3 bases at J, with 9 bases between the two ends. Germline-derived CDR1 and CDR2 are MGHRA and YSYEKL. This chain's CDR3 is CASSQVSGPNEKLFF. CDR3 DNA: TGCGCCAGCAGCCAAGTTTCAGGGCCTAATGAAAAACTGTTTTTT.

The rearrangement joins TRBV29-1 to TRBJ1-3, with 10 bases matching TRBD1. The V gene end was trimmed by 7 bases and the J gene end by 0 bases; junction bases not matched to a gene: 3. CDR1 is SQVTM and CDR2 is ANQGSEA in the germline V gene. This CDR3 has 14 amino acids. CDR3 in amino acids: CSAGTGDSGNTIYF. DNA of the CDR3: TGCAGCGCCGGGACAGGGGACTCTGGAAACACCATATATTTT.

A few counts support this clonotype. The gene calls are TRBV9 and TRBJ2-1, with TRBD2 identical over 7 bases. The CDR3 runs 15 residues. The V gene's germline CDR1 is SGDLS and CDR2 YYNGEE. J gave up 8 bases and V 0 bases, and 8 bases lay outside the gene matches. The CDR3 DNA sequence: TGTGCCAGCAGCGTAGGTCTAGCGGTTATCGATGAGCAGTTCTTC. The encoded protein is CASSVGLAVIDEQFF. The complete variable domain, with remaining parts taken from reference TRBV9 and TRBJ2-1, reads DSGVTQTPKHLITATGQRVTLRCSPRSGDLSVYWYQQSLDQGLQFLIQYYNGEERAKGNILERFSAQQFPDLHSELNLSSLELGDSALYFCASSVGLAVIDEQFFGPGTRLTVL.

This sequence joins TRBV24-1 and TRBJ2-5; D uncertain. Germline V gene sequence: CDR1 KGHDR, CDR2 SFDVKD. V was cut by 2 bases and J by 2 bases, with 8 bases left in between. The CDR3 loop spans 14 amino acids. CDR3 in amino acids: CATSDSIVQETQYF. CDR3 DNA sequence: TGTGCCACCAGTGATTCAATAGTTCAAGAGACCCAGTACTTC.